Below, 10 T cell receptor beta chains from the same sample are listed, as sequenced in a study of T cells in Graves' hyperthyroidism and ophthalmopathy. The investigators amplified TCR beta CDR3 regions from RNA transcripts. HTBI primers were the set used in a first-round RT-PCR of the TCR CDR3. TCRdb recomputed calls from the multiplex PCR reads with MiXCR, one row per CDR3 protein. The data hold 300,000 to 350,000 distinct CDR3 sequences, with about 18% observed a single time. The sample comprised blood. The source of these receptors is a woman in her 50s with Graves' hyperthyroidism.

This clonotype was seen ten or more times. This chain connects TRBV2 to TRBJ2-4, with TRBD2 matching over 12 bases. V gave up 8 bases and J gave up 10 bases; unmatched junction bases: 6. The CDR3 extends over 13 amino acids. CDR1 is SNHLY, CDR2 FYNNEI, per germline. The CDR3 sequence is CASGLAGGEIQYF. CDR3 coding DNA: TGTGCCAGCGGGCTAGCGGGAGGGGAAATTCAGTACTTC.

The chain is built from TRBV19 and TRBJ2-1, with D tentatively TRBD2 (5 bases). The CDR3 contains 14 residues. V was shortened by 9 bases and J by 0 bases, with 12 bases between the two germline ends. CDR1 is LNHDA and CDR2 is SQIVND in the germline V gene (reference sequence). CDR3 nucleotides: TGTGCCAGCCGGAGGATGAGCTCCTACAATGAGCAGTTCTTC. Its protein product is CASRRMSSYNEQFF.

The rearrangement uses TRBV20-1 and TRBJ2-5; D is perhaps TRBD2 (7 bases). Germline V gene data show CDR1 as DFQATT and CDR2 as SNEGSKA (reference sequence). The CDR3 consists of 16 residues. The V gene lost 3 bases and the J gene lost 5 bases, with 22 bases spanning the gap. The CDR3 sequence: CSASGRSGARRETQYF. Written as DNA, the CDR3 is TGCAGTGCTAGCGGGAGGTCGGGGGCCCGCCGGGAGACCCAGTACTTC.

The rearrangement links TRBV30 to TRBJ2-3, with D perhaps matching TRBD2 (5 bases). Trimming took off 4 bases at V and 2 bases at J, with 13 bases between the two ends. CDR1 is GTSNPN and CDR2 is SVGIG in the germline V gene (reference sequence). There are 14 residues in the CDR3. CDR3: CAWTRLSYTDTQYF. The CDR3 DNA follows: TGTGCCTGGACTCGACTAAGCTACACAGATACGCAGTATTTT.

The chain couples TRBV7-9 to TRBJ2-7; D is perhaps TRBD1 (5 bases). CDR1 is SEHNR, CDR2 FQNEAQ, per germline (reference sequence). The CDR3 has 15 amino acids. Trimming removed 1 base at V and 6 bases at J, with 16 bases between. As DNA, the CDR3 is TGTGCCAGCAGCTTAGTTGGCAGGGAAGCAGGCGAGCAGTACTTC. As protein: CASSLVGREAGEQYF.

Ten or more counts support this clonotype. The chain has TRBV6-1 and TRBJ1-4, with D perhaps TRBD1 (5 bases). V lost 2 bases and J lost 10, with 14 bases in between. The length of the CDR3 is 14 residues. Looked up from germline, CDR1 is MNHNS and CDR2 is SASEGT. Here the CDR3 reads CASSEIRDERKLFF. In DNA form, the CDR3 reads TGTGCCAGCAGTGAAATACGGGACGAACGAAAACTGTTTTTT.

This clonotype was observed many times. The chain has TRBV12-3 or TRBV12-4 and TRBJ1-1, with D possibly matching TRBD1 (5 bases). V dropped 3 bases and J dropped 1 base, with 9 bases sitting between them. CDR3 length: 14 residues. The CDR3 region has the DNA TGTGCCAGCAGTTTCGGCAGGGCGAACACTGAAGCTTTCTTT. It is translated as CASSFGRANTEAFF.

The chain joins TRBV4-1 to TRBJ2-7; 8 bases line up with TRBD2. The CDR3 spans 15 residues. J lost 3 bases, V lost 1 base, and 5 bases had no gene match. CDR1 and CDR2 from the germline V gene are MGHRA and YSYEKL. The CDR3 DNA sequence: TGCGCCAGCAGCCAAGTCGCGGGAGGTAGCTACGAGCAGTACTTC. Translation: CASSQVAGGSYEQYF.

This clonotype was seen repeatedly, ten times or more. This rearrangement joins TRBV20-1 to TRBJ1-4; no firm D call. Germline CDR1 is DFQATT and CDR2 is SNEGSKA (reference sequence). CDR3 length: 13 residues. Deletions cut 1 base from V and 8 bases from J, with 11 bases between. CDR3 sequence reads: CSARAQTGEKLFF. The DNA for the CDR3 is TGCAGTGCTAGAGCTCAGACGGGGGAAAAACTGTTTTTT.

This clonotype was seen many times. The chain carries TRBV5-1 and TRBJ1-1, with D perhaps TRBD1 (6 bases). The CDR3 spans 15 residues. Germline CDR1 and CDR2: SGHRS and YFSETQ. The germline V and J ends were trimmed by 8 bases and 0 bases, with 17 bases remaining between them. CDR3 region: CASKELQGMNTEAFF. The CDR3 bases are TGCGCCAGTAAGGAACTACAGGGAATGAACACTGAAGCTTTCTTT.